These 4 T cell receptor beta chains came from one sample sequenced in a study of identical twins. TCRdb ran MiXCR on the 5' RACE reads and lists one entry per CDR3 protein. The sample shows some 1,700,000 distinct CDR3 sequences, less than 40% of them seen only once. The sequencing input was cord blood. Receptor source: a newborn girl in good health.

V gene TRBV12-3 or TRBV12-4 combines with J gene TRBJ2-1; TRBD1 agrees at 8 bases. After removal of 11 bases from V and 9 bases from J, the junction contained 12 bases not matched to a gene. The CDR3 is made up of 13 amino acids. The DNA for the CDR3 is TGTGCCCAGGGGGCTAGGGTGAACATTGAGCAGTTCTTC. Protein product: CAQGARVNIEQFF.

The chain joins TRBV25-1 to TRBJ2-1; 16 positions agree with TRBD2. V was clipped by 5 bases and J by 0 bases; unmatched bases: 19. The CDR3 is made up of 23 amino acids. The germline V gene encodes CDR1 MGHDK and CDR2 SYGVNS. The CDR3 sequence is CASSLRTGEMGLAGGPSYNEQFF. The CDR3 region has the DNA TGTGCCAGCAGTCTTCGGACAGGGGAAATGGGACTAGCGGGAGGGCCCTCCTACAATGAGCAGTTCTTC.

V usage is TRBV10-3 and J usage is TRBJ1-1; D remains unclear. Germline CDR1 reads ENHRY; CDR2 reads SYGVKD. V was pared by 4 bases and J by 4 bases, with 16 bases between. The CDR3 is 15 amino acids. The CDR3, as DNA: TGTGCCATCAGTGGAGGACTGCTTTCGAGCACTGAAGCTTTCTTT. Residues: CAISGGLLSSTEAFF.

This clonotype was counted between two and nine times. The chain has TRBV7-9 and TRBJ2-3, with unresolved D. V was shortened by 0 bases and J by 9 bases, with 13 bases between the two germline ends. Looked up from germline, CDR1 is SEHNR and CDR2 is FQNEAQ (reference sequence). The CDR3 consists of 14 residues. The CDR3 coding sequence is TGTGCCAGCAGCTTAGCCGGCCAAGGTAGGACGCAGTATTTT. This codes for CASSLAGQGRTQYF.